These T cell receptor beta chains were read from a single sample in a study of cytomegalovirus exposure and HLA in healthy donors. Assay: immunoSEQ multiplex PCR; the TCRdb copy retains only in-frame clones and omits some. The table shows roughly 200,000 clones, with around three quarters occurring only once. The sample taken for sequencing was PBMCs. All receptors derive from a woman aged 25 to 39 in good health and CMV-seropositive. CDR3s include the opening cysteine and the closing phenylalanine or tryptophan. A D gene is named only where the DNA matches it firmly. Only some rows state a clone size, as once, few, many or a class for expanded clones.

>.|TRBV2|TRBJ2-7|.
CASSEGGVLLDYEQYF
TGTGCCAGCAGTGAGGGGGGAGTCTTATTGGACTACGAGCAGTACTTC
>.|TRBV25-1|TRBJ1-2|TRBD1
CASRRQGGGYTF
TGTGCCAGCAGACGACAGGGAGGTGGCTACACCTTC
>.|TRBV2|TRBJ2-7|.
CASRADSFLLEQYF
TGTGCCAGCAGGGCCGACAGTTTCCTCTTGGAGCAGTACTTC
>.|TRBV6-6|TRBJ1-6|TRBD1
CASSYSGQGQGSPLHF
TGTGCCAGCAGTTACTCCGGACAGGGCCAAGGTTCACCCCTCCACTTT
>.|TRBV6-1|TRBJ2-1|.
CASSEYGGDYNEQFF
TGTGCCAGCAGTGAGTACGGCGGAGACTACAATGAGCAGTTCTTC
>.|TRBV4-1|TRBJ2-3|TRBD2
CASSQVLAGADTQYF
TGCGCCAGCAGCCAAGTTCTAGCGGGAGCAGATACGCAGTATTTT
>.|TRBV7-6|TRBJ1-3|.
CASSSPTESGNTIYF
TGTGCCAGCAGCTCTCCGACAGAGAGTGGAAACACCATATATTTT
>once|TRBV7-2|TRBJ2-7|.
CASSLTREQYF
TGTGCCAGCAGCTTAACTAGGGAGCAGTACTTC
>few|TRBV5-1|TRBJ2-5|TRBD2
CASSLVSRGAQYF
TGCGCCAGCAGCTTGGTTAGTCGGGGGGCCCAGTACTTC
>few|TRBV6-1|TRBJ1-2|.
CASSEWGQTHGYTF
TGTGCCAGCAGTGAGTGGGGCCAGACTCATGGCTACACCTTC
>.|TRBV7-2|TRBJ1-5|.
CASSLVFQGGNQPQHF
TGTGCCAGCAGCTTAGTATTTCAGGGTGGCAATCAGCCCCAGCATTTT
>.|TRBV10-1|TRBJ2-2|TRBD1
CASRDRGTGELFF
TGCGCCAGCCGGGACAGGGGAACCGGGGAGCTGTTTTTT
>.|TRBV6-6|TRBJ2-2|TRBD1
CASIKRGTGVTGELFF
TGTGCCAGCATCAAACGGGGGACAGGGGTCACCGGGGAGCTGTTTTTT
>.|TRBV28|TRBJ2-1|TRBD2
CASAGGDLLDNEQFF
TGTGCCAGCGCCGGGGGGGACCTCCTTGACAATGAGCAGTTCTTC
>.|TRBV10-3|TRBJ2-7|.
CAISGSPYEQYF
TGTGCCATCAGCGGTTCTCCCTACGAGCAGTACTTC
>.|TRBV29-1|TRBJ2-1|.
CSVARSDEQFF
TGCAGCGTTGCTAGGAGCGACGAGCAGTTCTTC
>.|TRBV6-1|TRBJ2-1|TRBD2
CASSEGLASEQFF
TGTGCCAGCAGTGAGGGACTAGCCAGTGAGCAGTTCTTC
>.|TRBV7-9|TRBJ2-7|TRBD2
CASSSPWEGQYEQYF
TGTGCCAGCAGCTCACCCTGGGAGGGGCAGTACGAGCAGTACTTC
>.|TRBV4-1|TRBJ1-5|TRBD1
CASSLDRAQPQHF
TGCGCCAGCAGCCTAGACAGGGCCCAGCCCCAGCATTTT
>few|TRBV11-2|TRBJ1-2|.
CASSGGREYGYTF
TGTGCCAGCTCCGGGGGGCGTGAGTATGGCTACACCTTC
>.|TRBV19|TRBJ1-2|TRBD1
CASSEGQGVGYTF
TGTGCCAGTAGTGAGGGACAGGGGGTTGGCTACACCTTC
>once|TRBV30|TRBJ2-2|TRBD1
CAWRGQTYTGELFF
TGTGCCTGGAGGGGACAGACCTACACCGGGGAGCTGTTTTTT
>once|TRBV7-9|TRBJ2-7|TRBD1
CASSLGPGQFSYEQYF
TGTGCCAGCAGCTTAGGGCCGGGACAGTTCTCCTACGAGCAGTACTTC
>.|TRBV6-1|TRBJ1-6|.
CASQGLQGNSPLHF
TGTGCCAGCCAGGGCCTACAGGGAAATTCACCCCTCCACTTT
>.|TRBV19|TRBJ1-2|.
CASTNSNGDYGYTF
TGTGCCAGTACCAATTCCAACGGGGACTATGGCTACACCTTC
>few|TRBV29-1|TRBJ2-2|TRBD1
CSVDRGEKNTGELFF
TGCAGCGTGGACAGGGGCGAGAAGAACACCGGGGAGCTGTTTTTT
>.|TRBV19|TRBJ1-5|TRBD1
CASSRGTGENQPQHF
TGTGCCAGTAGTAGGGGGACAGGGGAAAATCAGCCCCAGCATTTT
>.|TRBV10-3|TRBJ2-7|TRBD1
CAISEAPDRGRYF
TGTGCCATCAGTGAGGCACCAGACAGGGGGCGGTACTTC
>.|TRBV10-2|TRBJ1-5|TRBD1
CASSLDRARGNQPQHF
TGCGCCAGCAGTCTTGACAGGGCGCGAGGCAATCAGCCCCAGCATTTT
>few|TRBV6-6|TRBJ2-1|TRBD2
CASSPAGTSGGSEQFF
TGTGCCAGCAGTCCCGCCGGGACTAGCGGGGGTTCTGAGCAGTTCTTC
>.|TRBV6-5|TRBJ2-7|.
CASSYGGKYEQYF
TGTGCCAGCAGTTACGGCGGGAAGTACGAGCAGTACTTC
>.|TRBV5-5|TRBJ1-6|.
CASSFLVRGLNSPLHF
TGTGCCAGCAGCTTCCTCGTCCGGGGACTGAATTCACCCCTCCACTTT
>.|TRBV29-1|TRBJ1-2|TRBD1
CSVAPQGAGGYTF
TGCAGCGTTGCTCCCCAGGGGGCAGGGGGCTACACCTTC
>.|TRBV6-5|TRBJ1-4|.
CASSYSRVLEKLFF
TGTGCCAGCAGTTACTCGCGGGTTTTGGAAAAACTGTTTTTT
>.|TRBV6-5|TRBJ2-3|TRBD2
CASSYGTSGTDTQYF
TGTGCCAGCAGTTACGGGACTAGCGGGACAGATACGCAGTATTTT
>.|TRBV10-2|TRBJ2-2|TRBD2
CASTAGTSTGELFF
TGCGCCAGCACCGCGGGGACTAGCACCGGGGAGCTGTTTTTT
>.|TRBV7-9|TRBJ1-1|TRBD1
CASSSQGQGKVEAFF
TGTGCCAGCAGCTCCCAGGGACAGGGAAAAGTTGAAGCTTTCTTT
>.|TRBV4-1|TRBJ2-7|TRBD2
CASSPRGLAGEGYEQYF
TGCGCCAGCAGTCCTCGGGGGCTAGCGGGAGAGGGCTACGAGCAGTACTTC
>once|TRBV29-1|TRBJ2-7|TRBD1
CSVEDRGQETYEQYF
TGCAGCGTTGAAGATAGGGGACAGGAGACCTACGAGCAGTACTTC
>.|TRBV11-3|TRBJ2-1|TRBD1
CASSLVSGQGSYNEQFF
TGTGCCAGCAGCTTAGTTTCGGGACAGGGATCCTACAATGAGCAGTTCTTC
>.|TRBV11-3|TRBJ2-3|.
CASSPWTGSTDTQYF
TGTGCCAGCAGCCCCTGGACGGGGAGCACAGATACGCAGTATTTT
>.|TRBV10-3|TRBJ2-7|.
CAISERGRGFSYEQYF
TGTGCCATCAGTGAGAGGGGCCGTGGTTTTAGTTACGAGCAGTACTTC
>.|TRBV4-1|TRBJ1-3|TRBD1
CASSAGGARGHSGNTIYF
TGCGCCAGCAGCGCAGGGGGCGCACGGGGACATTCTGGAAACACCATATATTTT
>once|TRBV6-6|TRBJ1-4|.
CASGGVAEKLFF
TGTGCCAGCGGCGGGGTCGCTGAAAAACTGTTTTTT
>.|TRBV30|TRBJ1-1|.
CAWNENTGNGEAFF
TGTGCCTGGAACGAGAACACAGGGAACGGTGAAGCTTTCTTT
>.|TRBV9|TRBJ2-3|TRBD2
CASSGGLAGGADTQYF
TGTGCCAGCAGCGGCGGACTAGCGGGGGGCGCAGATACGCAGTATTTT
>few|TRBV5-1|TRBJ2-5|.
CASSFSRIRGTAQETQYF
TGCGCCAGCAGCTTTTCAAGGATCCGCGGGACAGCTCAAGAGACCCAGTACTTC
>.|TRBV2|TRBJ2-7|.
CASHSRQGRSSYEQYF
TGTGCCAGCCATTCCCGGCAGGGGCGCAGCTCCTACGAGCAGTACTTC